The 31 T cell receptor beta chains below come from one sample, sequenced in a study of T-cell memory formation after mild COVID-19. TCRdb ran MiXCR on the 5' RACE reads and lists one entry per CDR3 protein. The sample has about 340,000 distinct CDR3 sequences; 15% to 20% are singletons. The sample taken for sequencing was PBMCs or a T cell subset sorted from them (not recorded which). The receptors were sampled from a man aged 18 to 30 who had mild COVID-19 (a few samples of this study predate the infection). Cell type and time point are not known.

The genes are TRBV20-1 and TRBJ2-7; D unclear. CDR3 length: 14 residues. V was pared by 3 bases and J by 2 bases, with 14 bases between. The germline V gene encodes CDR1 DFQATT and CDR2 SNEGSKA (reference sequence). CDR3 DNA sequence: TGCAGTGCTAGGGGCCTGCGGCCCCCCTACGAGCAGTACTTC. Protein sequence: CSARGLRPPYEQYF.

Written as DNA, the CDR3 is TGCGCCAGCAGAGGGGGTCAGGCGGGCTACGAGCAGTACTTC. Its translation is CASRGGQAGYEQYF. The chain uses TRBV10-1 and TRBJ2-7; weak D call: TRBD1 (6 bases). Per germline, CDR1 WNHNN and CDR2 SYGVQD (reference sequence). The V gene lost 6 bases and the J gene lost 3 bases, with 15 bases spanning the gap. The CDR3 is made up of 14 amino acids.

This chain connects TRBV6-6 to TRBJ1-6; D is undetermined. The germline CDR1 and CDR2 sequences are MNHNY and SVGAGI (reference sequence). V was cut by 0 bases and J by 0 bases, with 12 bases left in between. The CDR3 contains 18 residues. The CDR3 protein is CASSYSYDPSSYNSPLHF. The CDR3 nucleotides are TGTGCCAGCAGTTACTCGTACGACCCCAGCTCCTATAATTCACCCCTCCACTTT.

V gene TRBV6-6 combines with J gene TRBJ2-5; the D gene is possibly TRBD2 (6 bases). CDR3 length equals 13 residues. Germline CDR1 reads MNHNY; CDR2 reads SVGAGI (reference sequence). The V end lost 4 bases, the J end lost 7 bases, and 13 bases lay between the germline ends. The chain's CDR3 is CASSSTSAGTQYF. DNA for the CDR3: TGTGCCAGCAGTTCCACGTCAGCGGGGACCCAGTACTTC.

CDR3 sequence (DNA): TGCGCCAGCAGCCAAGATGATCAGGAGTTGTACGAGCAGTACTTC. It encodes CASSQDDQELYEQYF. The V call is TRBV4-1, the J call TRBJ2-7; D remains ambiguous. Deletions cut 0 bases from V and 4 bases from J, with 13 bases between. This CDR3 contains 15 residues. Per germline, CDR1 MGHRA and CDR2 YSYEKL.

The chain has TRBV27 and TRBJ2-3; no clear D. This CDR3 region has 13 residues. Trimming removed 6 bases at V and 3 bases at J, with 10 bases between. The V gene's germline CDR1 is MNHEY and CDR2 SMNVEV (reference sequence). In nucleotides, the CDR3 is TGTGCCAGCAGCATCGTAAGTACAGATACGCAGTATTTT. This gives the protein CASSIVSTDTQYF.

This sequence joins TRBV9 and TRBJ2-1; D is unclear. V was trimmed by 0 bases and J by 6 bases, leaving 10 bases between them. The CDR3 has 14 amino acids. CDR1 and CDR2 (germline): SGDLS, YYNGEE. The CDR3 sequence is CASSVGNAGNEQFF. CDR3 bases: TGTGCCAGCAGCGTAGGTAATGCAGGCAATGAGCAGTTCTTC.

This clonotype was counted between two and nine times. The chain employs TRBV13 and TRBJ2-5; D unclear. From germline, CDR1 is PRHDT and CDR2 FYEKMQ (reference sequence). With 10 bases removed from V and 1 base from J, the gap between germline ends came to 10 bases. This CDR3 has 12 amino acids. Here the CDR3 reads CATGRGQETQYF. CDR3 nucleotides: TGTGCCACCGGGCGCGGCCAAGAGACCCAGTACTTC.

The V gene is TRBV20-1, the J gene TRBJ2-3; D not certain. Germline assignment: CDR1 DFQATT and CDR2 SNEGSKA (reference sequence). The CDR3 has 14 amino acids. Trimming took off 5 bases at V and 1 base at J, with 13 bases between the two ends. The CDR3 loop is CSAEPRHRTDTQYF. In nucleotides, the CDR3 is TGCAGTGCTGAACCCCGACACCGCACAGATACGCAGTATTTT.

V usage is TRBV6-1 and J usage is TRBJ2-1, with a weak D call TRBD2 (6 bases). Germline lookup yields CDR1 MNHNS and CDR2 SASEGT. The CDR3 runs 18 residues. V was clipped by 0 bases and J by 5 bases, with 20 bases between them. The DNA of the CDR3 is TGTGCCAGCAGTGAAGCGGTAACTAGCTGGGTCCTCGACAATGAGCAGTTCTTC. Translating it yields CASSEAVTSWVLDNEQFF.

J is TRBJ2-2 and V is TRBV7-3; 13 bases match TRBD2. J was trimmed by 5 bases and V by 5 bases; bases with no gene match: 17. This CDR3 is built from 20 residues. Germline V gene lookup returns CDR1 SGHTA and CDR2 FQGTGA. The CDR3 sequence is CASSPRPHRTSGGGTGELFF. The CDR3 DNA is TGTGCCAGCAGCCCCAGACCCCACAGGACTAGCGGGGGTGGTACCGGGGAGCTGTTTTTT.

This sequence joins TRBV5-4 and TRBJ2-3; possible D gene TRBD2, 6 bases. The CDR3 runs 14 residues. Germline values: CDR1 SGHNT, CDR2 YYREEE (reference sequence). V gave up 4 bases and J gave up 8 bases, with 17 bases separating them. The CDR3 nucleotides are TGTGCCAGCAGCGCCTTACCGGGACTCACTACGCAGTATTTT. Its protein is CASSALPGLTTQYF.

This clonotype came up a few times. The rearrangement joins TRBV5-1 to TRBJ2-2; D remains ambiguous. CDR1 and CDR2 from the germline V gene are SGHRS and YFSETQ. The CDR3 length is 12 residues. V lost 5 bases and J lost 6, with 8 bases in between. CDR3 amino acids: CASRFRAGELFF. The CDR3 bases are TGCGCCAGCAGATTCCGAGCCGGGGAGCTGTTTTTT.

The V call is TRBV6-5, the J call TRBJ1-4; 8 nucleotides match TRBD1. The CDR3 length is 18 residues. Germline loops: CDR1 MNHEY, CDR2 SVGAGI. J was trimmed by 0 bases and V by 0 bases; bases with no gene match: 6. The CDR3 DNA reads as TGTGCCAGCAGTTACTCGACGGGGACAGGTTCAACTAATGAAAAACTGTTTTTT. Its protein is CASSYSTGTGSTNEKLFF.

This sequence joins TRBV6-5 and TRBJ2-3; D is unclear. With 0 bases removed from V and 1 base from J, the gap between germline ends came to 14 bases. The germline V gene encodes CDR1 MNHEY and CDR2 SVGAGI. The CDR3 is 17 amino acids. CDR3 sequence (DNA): TGTGCCAGCAGTTACTCGAATTACGCGGCCCGCACAGATACGCAGTATTTT. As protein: CASSYSNYAARTDTQYF.

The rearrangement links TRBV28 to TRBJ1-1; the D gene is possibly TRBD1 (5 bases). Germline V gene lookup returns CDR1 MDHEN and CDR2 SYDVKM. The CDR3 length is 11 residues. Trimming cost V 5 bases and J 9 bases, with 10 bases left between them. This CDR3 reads CASSNAGKAFF. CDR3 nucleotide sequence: TGTGCCAGCAGTAACGCAGGGAAAGCTTTCTTT.

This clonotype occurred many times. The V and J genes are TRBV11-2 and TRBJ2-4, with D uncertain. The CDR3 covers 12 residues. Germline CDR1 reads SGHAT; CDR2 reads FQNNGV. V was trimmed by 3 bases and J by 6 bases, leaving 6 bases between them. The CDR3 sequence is CASSFPTNIQYF. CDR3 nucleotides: TGTGCCAGCAGCTTTCCTACAAACATTCAGTACTTC. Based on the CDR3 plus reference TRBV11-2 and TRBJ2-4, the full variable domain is EAGVAQSPRYKIIEKRQSVAFWCNPISGHATLYWYQQILGQGPKLLIQFQNNGVVDDSQLPKDRFSAERLKGVDSTLKIQPAKLEDSAVYLCASSFPTNIQYFGAGTRLSVL.

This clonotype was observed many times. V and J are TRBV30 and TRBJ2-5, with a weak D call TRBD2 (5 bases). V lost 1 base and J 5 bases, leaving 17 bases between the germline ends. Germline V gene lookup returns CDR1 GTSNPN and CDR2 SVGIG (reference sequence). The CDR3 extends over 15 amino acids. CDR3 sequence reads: CAWSEGAQTGETQYF. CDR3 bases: TGTGCCTGGAGTGAGGGAGCACAAACGGGGGAGACCCAGTACTTC.

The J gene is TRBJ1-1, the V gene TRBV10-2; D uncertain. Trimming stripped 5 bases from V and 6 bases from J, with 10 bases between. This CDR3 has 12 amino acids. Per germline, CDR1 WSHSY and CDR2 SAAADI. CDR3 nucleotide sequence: TGCGCCAGCAGTCTGACATTGTCTGAAGCTTTCTTT. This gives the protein CASSLTLSEAFF.

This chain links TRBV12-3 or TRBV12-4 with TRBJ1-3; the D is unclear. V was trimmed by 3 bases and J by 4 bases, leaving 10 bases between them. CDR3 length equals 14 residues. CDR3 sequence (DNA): TGTGCCAGCAGTTTGACGGAGGAGGGAAACACCATATATTTT. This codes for CASSLTEEGNTIYF.

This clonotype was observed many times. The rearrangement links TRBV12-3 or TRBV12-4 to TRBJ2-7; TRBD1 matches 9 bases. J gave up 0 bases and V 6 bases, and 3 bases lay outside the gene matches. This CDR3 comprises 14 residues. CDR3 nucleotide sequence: TGTGCCAGCAGCCGACAGGGGGGCTCCTACGAGCAGTACTTC. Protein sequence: CASSRQGGSYEQYF.

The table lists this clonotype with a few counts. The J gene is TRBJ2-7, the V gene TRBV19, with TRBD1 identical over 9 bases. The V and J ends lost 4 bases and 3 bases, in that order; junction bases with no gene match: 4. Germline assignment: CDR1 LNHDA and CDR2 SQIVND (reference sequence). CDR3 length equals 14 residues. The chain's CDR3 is CASSRGDRVYEQYF. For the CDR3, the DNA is TGTGCCAGTAGTAGGGGGGACAGGGTCTACGAGCAGTACTTC.

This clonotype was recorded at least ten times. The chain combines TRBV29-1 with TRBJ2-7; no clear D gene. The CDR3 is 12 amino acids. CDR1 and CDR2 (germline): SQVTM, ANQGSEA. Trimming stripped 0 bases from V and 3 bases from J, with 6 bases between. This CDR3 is CSVEDHNYEQYV. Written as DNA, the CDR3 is TGCAGCGTTGAAGATCATAACTACGAGCAGTACGTC.

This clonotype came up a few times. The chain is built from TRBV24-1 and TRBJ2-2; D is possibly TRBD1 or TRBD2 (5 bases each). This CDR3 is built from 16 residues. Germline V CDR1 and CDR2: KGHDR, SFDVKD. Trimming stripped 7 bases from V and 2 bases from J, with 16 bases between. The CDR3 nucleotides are TGTGCCACCAGCAACCCCGGGACGGACAACACCGGGGAGCTGTTTTTT. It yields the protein CATSNPGTDNTGELFF.

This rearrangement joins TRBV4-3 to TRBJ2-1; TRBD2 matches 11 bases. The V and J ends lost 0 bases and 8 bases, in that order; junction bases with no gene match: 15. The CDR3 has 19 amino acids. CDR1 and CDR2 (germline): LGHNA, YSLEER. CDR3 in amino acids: CASSQDSGRGRGGRDEQFF. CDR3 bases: TGCGCCAGCAGCCAAGATAGCGGGAGGGGCCGGGGGGGCAGGGATGAGCAGTTCTTC.

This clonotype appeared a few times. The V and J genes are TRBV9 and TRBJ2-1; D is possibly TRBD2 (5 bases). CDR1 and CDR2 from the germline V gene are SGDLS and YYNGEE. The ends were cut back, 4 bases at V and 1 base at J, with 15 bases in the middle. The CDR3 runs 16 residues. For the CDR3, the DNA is TGTGCCAGCAGCTACCTAGCTAGGCCTTCCTACAATGAGCAGTTCTTC. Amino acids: CASSYLARPSYNEQFF. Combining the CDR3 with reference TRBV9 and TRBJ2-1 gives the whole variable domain DSGVTQTPKHLITATGQRVTLRCSPRSGDLSVYWYQQSLDQGLQFLIQYYNGEERAKGNILERFSAQQFPDLHSELNLSSLELGDSALYFCASSYLARPSYNEQFFGPGTRLTVL.

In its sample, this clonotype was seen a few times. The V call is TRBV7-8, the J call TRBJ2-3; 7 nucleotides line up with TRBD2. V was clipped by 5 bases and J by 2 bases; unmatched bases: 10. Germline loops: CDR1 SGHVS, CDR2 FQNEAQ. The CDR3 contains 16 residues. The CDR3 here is CASSPGASGFTDTQYF. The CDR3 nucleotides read TGTGCCAGCAGCCCCGGGGCTAGCGGTTTCACAGATACGCAGTATTTT.

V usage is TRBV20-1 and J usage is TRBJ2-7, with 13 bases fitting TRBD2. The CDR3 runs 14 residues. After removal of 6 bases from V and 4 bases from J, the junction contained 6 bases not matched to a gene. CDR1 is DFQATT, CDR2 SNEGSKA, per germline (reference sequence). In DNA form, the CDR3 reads TGCAGTGCCCTCACGACTAGCGGGGGGTACGAGCAGTACGTC. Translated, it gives CSALTTSGGYEQYV.

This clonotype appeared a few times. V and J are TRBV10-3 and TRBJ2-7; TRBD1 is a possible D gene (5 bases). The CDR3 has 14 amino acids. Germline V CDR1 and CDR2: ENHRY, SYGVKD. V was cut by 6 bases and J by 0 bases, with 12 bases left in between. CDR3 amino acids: CAISDRSFSYEQYF. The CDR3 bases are TGTGCCATCAGCGACAGATCGTTCTCCTACGAGCAGTACTTC.

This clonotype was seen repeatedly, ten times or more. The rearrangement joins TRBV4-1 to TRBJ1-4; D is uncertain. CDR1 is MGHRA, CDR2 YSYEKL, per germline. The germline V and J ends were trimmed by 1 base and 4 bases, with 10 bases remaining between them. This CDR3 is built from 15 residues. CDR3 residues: CASSQGSGDNEKLFF. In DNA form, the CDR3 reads TGCGCCAGCAGCCAAGGGTCCGGGGATAATGAAAAACTGTTTTTT.

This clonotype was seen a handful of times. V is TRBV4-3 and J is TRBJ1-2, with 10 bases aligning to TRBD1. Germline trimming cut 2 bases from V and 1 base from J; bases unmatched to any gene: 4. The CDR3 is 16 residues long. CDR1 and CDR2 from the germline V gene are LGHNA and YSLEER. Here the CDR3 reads CASSQSTGGINYGYTF. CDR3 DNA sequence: TGCGCCAGCAGCCAATCGACAGGGGGCATTAACTATGGCTACACCTTC.